This TCR beta chain was retrieved from a study of CD8+ T cells in alopecia areata. RNA extraction and reverse transcription yielded cDNA as sequencing template. Sequenced by immunoSEQ multiplex PCR; TCRdb stores in-frame clones only, minus some. This table holds just over 150,000 clones, about three fifths found once. CDR1 SGHTA and CDR2 FQGNSA come from the germline V gene. Trimming cost V 5 bases and J 2 bases; bases outside gene matches: 8. This CDR3 comprises 15 residues. Stated treatment: oral pan-JAK inhibitor, 5-10 mg twice daily. Sequencing used CD4+ T cells sorted from blood, obtained at week 4, from a patient treated with tofacitinib. The clonotype comes from a human donor with alopecia areata. The J gene is TRBJ1-2, the V gene TRBV7-2, with 7 bases identical to TRBD1. The CDR3: CASSPATGSNYGYTF. Written as DNA, the CDR3 is TGTGCCAGCAGCCCAGCGACAGGGTCGAACTATGGCTACACCTTC.